The clone carrying this TCR beta chain is deemed medium-sized. Its antigen is as yet unknown. The sample comes from a study of naive and memory T cell subsets. Blood and skin TCR RNA was reverse transcribed with alpha and beta constant primers. TCRdb itself ran the 5' RACE reads through MiXCR, one entry per CDR3 protein. The profile shows over 25,000 distinct CDR3 sequences, approximately 20% of them singletons. Whole-blood samples were over 2 ml of peripheral blood from healthy adult volunteers. Input was about 1 to 1,100 ng of DNase-treated total RNA without cell sorting. Study-level points and caveats: Potentially, T cell activation and differentiation skew this RNA-based measurement.

CDR1 is MDHEN, CDR2 SYDVKM, per germline. This CDR3 contains 17 residues. V trimming: 5 bases; J trimming: 2 bases; junction bases outside the gene matches: 10. This clonotype was obtained from a female donor in good health. The V gene is TRBV28, the J gene TRBJ2-3; 10 positions agree with TRBD1. In DNA form, the CDR3 reads TGTGCCAGCAGTCAATCGCTAGGACAGGGGGTCACAGATACGCAGTATTTT. It yields the protein CASSQSLGQGVTDTQYF.